These 30 T cell receptor beta chains were sequenced from one sample in a study of T cell responses to AZD1222 COVID-19 vaccine. Sequenced by immunoSEQ multiplex PCR; TCRdb stores in-frame clones only, minus some. This sample carries about 120,000 clones, approximately 91% of them seen once, and the ten largest clones take over 3.5%. This sample comprised peripheral blood, obtained on day 0 of AZD1222 vaccination. These receptors came from an adult in good health.

CDR3 DNA sequence: TGTGCCAGCAGCCCCAATTTAGTGGGGCCCCAGCATTTT. Translating it yields CASSPNLVGPQHF. This chain joins TRBV4-2 and TRBJ1-5; D call uncertain. The germline V and J ends were trimmed by 4 bases and 9 bases, with 13 bases remaining between them. CDR3 length equals 13 residues. The germline V gene encodes CDR1 LGHNA and CDR2 YNFKEQ.

The table lists this clone with a count of one. This chain uses TRBV28 with TRBJ2-5, with 8 bases lining up with TRBD2. The V gene end was trimmed by 2 bases and the J gene end by 5 bases; junction bases not matched to a gene: 1. The CDR3 has 13 amino acids. The V gene's germline CDR1 is MDHEN and CDR2 SYDVKM. As DNA, the CDR3 is TGTGCCAGCAGTTTAAGACTAGCGGAGACCCAGTACTTC. Its protein is CASSLRLAETQYF.

The gene calls are TRBV13 and TRBJ1-4, with D perhaps matching TRBD1 (6 bases). This CDR3 region has 14 residues. V was clipped by 4 bases and J by 7 bases, with 13 bases between them. Germline-derived CDR1 and CDR2 are PRHDT and FYEKMQ (reference sequence). Here the CDR3 DNA reads TGTGCCAGCAGCTCCCCGGACAGAACTGAAAAACTGTTTTTT. Residues: CASSSPDRTEKLFF.

This clone has a handful of counts. The chain employs TRBV7-8 and TRBJ1-5; possibly TRBD1 for D (5 bases). The CDR3 spans 14 residues. The V end lost 1 base, the J end lost 7 bases, and 11 bases lay between the germline ends. From germline, CDR1 is SGHVS and CDR2 FQNEAQ. The CDR3 loop reads CASSLGAGNQPQHF. The CDR3 DNA reads TGTGCCAGCAGCTTAGGGGCAGGGAACCAGCCCCAGCATTTT.

The J gene is TRBJ1-1, the V gene TRBV7-2, with 10 bases identical to TRBD1. CDR3 length equals 14 residues. Unmatched junction bases numbered 7, after V lost 5 bases and J lost 7 bases. The germline CDR1 and CDR2 sequences are SGHTA and FQGNSA. As DNA, the CDR3 is TGTGCCAGCAGCCAAGACAGGGGGCGAAATGAAGCTTTCTTT. It is translated as CASSQDRGRNEAFF.

The chain carries TRBV3-1 (or the pseudogene TRBV3-2) and TRBJ2-3, with 7 bases identical to TRBD2. This CDR3 spans 16 amino acids. Germline CDR1 reads LGHDT; CDR2 reads YNNKEL (reference sequence). Unmatched junction bases numbered 7, after V lost 1 base and J lost 3 bases. CDR3 residues: CASSQVDSGETDTQYF. The CDR3 DNA follows: TGTGCCAGCAGCCAAGTCGACAGCGGGGAGACAGATACGCAGTATTTT.

The chain couples TRBV7-2 to TRBJ1-2; D unclear. V was shortened by 1 base and J by 8 bases, with 8 bases between the two germline ends. CDR3 length: 12 residues. CDR1 and CDR2 (germline): SGHTA, FQGNSA. The CDR3 DNA reads as TGTGCCAGCAGCTTAGATACGCGGGGCTACACCTTC. Protein product: CASSLDTRGYTF.

CDR3 in DNA: TGTGCCAGCAGCTTAGGAGGGTTTAGCAATCAGCCCCAGCATTTT. Amino acid sequence: CASSLGGFSNQPQHF. The genes are TRBV5-6 and TRBJ1-5; no clear D gene. Germline loops: CDR1 SGHDT, CDR2 YYEEEE. V lost 2 bases and J 0 bases, leaving 9 bases between the germline ends. The length of the CDR3 is 15 residues.

The rearrangement uses TRBV18 and TRBJ2-7; the D is unclear. The CDR3 is 11 amino acids. Per germline, CDR1 KGHSH and CDR2 LQKENI. Trimming stripped 0 bases from V and 6 bases from J, with 3 bases between. As DNA, the CDR3 is TGTGCCAGCTCACCACCGGGCGAGCAGTACTTC. It encodes CASSPPGEQYF.

CDR3 nucleotide sequence: TGTGCCAGCAGTGTGGCAGGGGGACAGCCCCAGCATTTT. Amino acid sequence: CASSVAGGQPQHF. The chain is built from TRBV6-4 and TRBJ1-5, with 7 bases aligning to TRBD1. V was clipped by 4 bases and J by 7 bases; unmatched bases: 4. The CDR3 runs 13 residues. Germline loops: CDR1 MRHNA, CDR2 SNTAGT.

J is TRBJ1-1 and V is TRBV10-3, with D possibly matching TRBD1 (6 bases). Trimming removed 4 bases at V and 5 bases at J, with 14 bases between. CDR1 and CDR2 from the germline V gene are ENHRY and SYGVKD. CDR3 length: 14 residues. The CDR3, as DNA: TGTGCCATCAGTGTGAGAGGACAGACAACTGAAGCTTTCTTT. This sequence encodes CAISVRGQTTEAFF.

The chain links TRBV28 to TRBJ1-1, with D possibly matching TRBD1 (5 bases). This CDR3 is built from 14 residues. The V and J ends lost 7 bases and 7 bases respectively, with 19 bases between them. Germline CDR1 reads MDHEN; CDR2 reads SYDVKM. CDR3 region: CASTPGGVRDEAFF. The CDR3 DNA sequence: TGTGCCAGCACCCCCGGGGGGGTGAGGGATGAAGCTTTCTTT.

V and J are TRBV24-1 and TRBJ2-6; D is possibly TRBD1 or TRBD2 (6 bases each). CDR3 length: 17 residues. V gave up 3 bases and J gave up 2 bases, with 13 bases separating them. Germline V gene lookup returns CDR1 KGHDR and CDR2 SFDVKD. Here the CDR3 DNA reads TGTGCCACCAGTGATGGACTACAGGGAACTGGGGCCAACGTCCTGACTTTC. Amino acids: CATSDGLQGTGANVLTF.

The V gene is TRBV2, the J gene TRBJ2-1; 9 bases fit TRBD1. V lost 7 bases to trimming and J lost 7 bases; unmatched junction nucleotides: 8. Per germline, CDR1 SNHLY and CDR2 FYNNEI. There are 14 residues in the CDR3. The CDR3 loop reads CASTDRGGMNEQFF. CDR3 DNA sequence: TGTGCCAGCACCGACAGGGGGGGGATGAATGAGCAGTTCTTC.

This chain uses TRBV11-1 with TRBJ2-3; D unresolved. There are 16 residues in the CDR3. Germline values: CDR1 SGHAT, CDR2 FQDESV (reference sequence). The V and J ends lost 2 bases and 1 base respectively, with 13 bases between them. CDR3: CASSLMVLDGTDTQYF. In nucleotides, the CDR3 is TGTGCCAGCAGCTTAATGGTGCTTGACGGCACAGATACGCAGTATTTT.

The chain uses TRBV5-1 and TRBJ2-1, with TRBD2 matching over 11 bases. Losses at the gene ends were 3 bases for V and 4 bases for J; bases not matched to a gene: 9. The length of the CDR3 is 17 residues. CDR1 is SGHRS and CDR2 is YFSETQ in the germline V gene. Here the CDR3 reads CASSSLAGGQGYNEQFF. DNA of the CDR3: TGCGCCAGCAGCTCTCTAGCGGGGGGACAGGGTTACAATGAGCAGTTCTTC.

This rearrangement joins TRBV12-5 to TRBJ1-2, with 9 nucleotides matching TRBD1. With V trimmed by 4 bases and J by 6 bases, 3 bases remained unmatched. CDR1 is LGHNT, CDR2 FRNRAP, per germline. The CDR3 extends over 13 amino acids. The CDR3 here is CASGSGTGNGYTF. CDR3 coding DNA: TGTGCTAGTGGTTCCGGGACAGGGAATGGCTACACCTTC.

The rearrangement joins TRBV5-1 to TRBJ2-2; unclear D gene. Germline V gives CDR1 SGHRS, CDR2 YFSETQ. V lost 1 base, J lost 0 bases, and 10 bases lay in between. The CDR3 sequence is 16 residues long. As DNA, the CDR3 is TGCGCCAGCAGCTTGTCAGGCTCCGCGAACACCGGGGAGCTGTTTTTT. Amino acids: CASSLSGSANTGELFF. The full variable domain, rest sourced from reference TRBV5-1 and TRBJ2-2, is KAGVTQTPRYLIKTRGQQVTLSCSPISGHRSVSWYQQTPGQGLQFLFEYFSETQRNKGNFPGRFSGRQFSNSRSEMNVSTLELGDSALYLCASSLSGSANTGELFFGEGSRLTVL.

The chain joins TRBV6-2 or TRBV6-3 to TRBJ1-2; no firm D call. The CDR3 totals 14 residues. In germline, CDR1 is MNHEY, CDR2 SVGEGT. V was trimmed by 1 base and J by 5 bases, leaving 11 bases between them. The CDR3 coding sequence is TGTGCCAGCAGTTACTTGGCCAGAGGATATGGCTACACCTTC. It specifies CASSYLARGYGYTF.

The chain is built from TRBV6-5 and TRBJ2-2, with 7 bases aligning to TRBD1. The J segment lost 6 bases and the V segment lost 9 bases, leaving 10 bases of the junction unmatched. CDR1 MNHEY and CDR2 SVGAGI come from the germline V gene. There are 14 residues in the CDR3. For the CDR3, the DNA is TGTGCCAGTCGACAGGGAAGAGATCCCGGGGAGCTGTTTTTT. Its protein product is CASRQGRDPGELFF.

The chain has TRBV6-1 and TRBJ1-1, with TRBD1 identical over 8 bases. Trimming removed 1 base from V and 10 bases from J; junction bases left unmatched: 5. The CDR3 sequence is 13 residues long. Germline V lookup: CDR1 MNHNS, CDR2 SASEGT. CDR3 amino acids: CASSEGAGGRAFF. CDR3 DNA: TGTGCCAGCAGTGAAGGGGCAGGGGGCCGAGCTTTCTTT.

V and J are TRBV19 and TRBJ2-1, with 7 positions matching TRBD1. Germline CDR1 LNHDA, CDR2 SQIVND (reference sequence). J gave up 7 bases and V 3 bases, and 3 bases lay outside the gene matches. The CDR3 runs 13 residues. The CDR3 loop reads CASSIYRGNEQFF. The CDR3 DNA reads TGTGCCAGTAGTATTTACAGGGGAAATGAGCAGTTCTTC. The variable domain in full, completed from reference TRBV19 and TRBJ2-1, reads DGGITQSPKYLFRKEGQNVTLSCEQNLNHDAMYWYRQDPGQGLRLIYYSQIVNDFQKGDIAEGYSVSREKKESFPLTVTSAQKNPTAFYLCASSIYRGNEQFFGPGTRLTVL.

The rearrangement joins TRBV27 to TRBJ2-7, with 9 positions matching TRBD1. The CDR3 runs to 15 residues. Trimming at V came to 2 bases and at J to 2 bases, leaving 4 bases not matched to a gene. Per germline, CDR1 MNHEY and CDR2 SMNVEV (reference sequence). The CDR3 DNA reads TGTGCCAGCAGTTTACGCGGGACAGGGACCTACGAGCAGTACTTC. Its protein is CASSLRGTGTYEQYF.

This chain uses TRBV5-4 with TRBJ2-1, with 7 bases lining up with TRBD1. The V segment lost 1 base and the J segment 3 bases; nucleotides outside the gene matches: 4. Germline values: CDR1 SGHNT, CDR2 YYREEE (reference sequence). The CDR3 is 15 amino acids. The CDR3 region is CASSLQDRVYNEQFF. The CDR3 nucleotides read TGTGCCAGCAGCTTGCAAGACAGGGTCTACAATGAGCAGTTCTTC.

This chain connects TRBV4-3 to TRBJ1-1, with a weak D call TRBD1 (5 bases). The V end was cut by 1 base, the J end by 9 bases, with 12 bases between. Germline V gene sequence: CDR1 LGHNA, CDR2 YSLEER. The CDR3 loop spans 13 amino acids. The CDR3 is CASSQGTTTQAFF. The CDR3 region has the DNA TGCGCCAGCAGCCAAGGGACAACGACTCAAGCTTTCTTT.

The CDR3 DNA sequence: TGTGCCAGCAGCGTAGCTCCCCTGGGGGGAGGGGAGACCCAGTACTTC. Translation: CASSVAPLGGGETQYF. The chain couples TRBV9 to TRBJ2-5; 7 nucleotides agree with TRBD2. V shed 0 bases and J 5 bases; nucleotides not matched to a gene: 10. This CDR3 is 16 amino acids long. The germline gives CDR1 SGDLS, CDR2 YYNGEE.

The chain combines TRBV30 with TRBJ1-5; no clear D. Germline CDR1 and CDR2: GTSNPN and SVGIG (reference sequence). This CDR3 region has 12 residues. V was clipped by 4 bases and J by 9 bases, with 13 bases between them. CDR3 protein: CAWTITNGPQHF. The CDR3 DNA follows: TGTGCCTGGACTATAACAAACGGGCCCCAGCATTTT.

The V and J genes are TRBV3-1 (or the pseudogene TRBV3-2) and TRBJ2-5; the D call may be TRBD1 or TRBD2 (6 bases each). The CDR3 spans 12 residues. The V gene lost 3 bases and the J gene lost 5 bases, with 7 bases spanning the gap. Per the germline V gene, CDR1 is LGHDT and CDR2 is YNNKEL (reference sequence). The CDR3 sequence: CASSQGGETQYF. The CDR3, as DNA: TGTGCCAGCAGCCAGGGGGGCGAGACCCAGTACTTC.

The J gene is TRBJ1-3, the V gene TRBV5-1; 11 nucleotides agree with TRBD1. Germline CDR1 reads SGHRS; CDR2 reads YFSETQ. The V and J ends lost 4 bases and 3 bases, in that order; junction bases with no gene match: 6. This CDR3 has 16 amino acids. The DNA for the CDR3 is TGCGCCAGCAGCCCGGGACAGGGGGGAATTGGAAACACCATATATTTT. Encoded protein: CASSPGQGGIGNTIYF.

CDR3 protein: CASSGDSYEQYF. DNA of the CDR3: TGCGCCAGCAGCGGGGACAGCTACGAGCAGTACTTC. The chain employs TRBV5-1 and TRBJ2-7; 7 bases map to TRBD1. Germline V gene data show CDR1 as SGHRS and CDR2 as YFSETQ. V shed 4 bases, J shed 3 bases, and the junction held 1 base outside the gene matches. The CDR3 length is 12 residues.